This T cell receptor (beta chain) comes out of a study of T cells after yellow fever vaccination. The CDR3 is 15 amino acids. The trim removed 1 base at V and 1 base at J, leaving 2 bases unmatched. Looked up from germline, CDR1 is LGHNA and CDR2 is YSLEER. Generation of TCR cDNA used 5'RACE template switching (which added a universal primer site and UMIs). TCRdb re-called the 5' RACE reads with MiXCR, one entry per CDR3 protein. The table has around 310,000 distinct CDR3 sequences, approximately 4% seen once; the top ten hold roughly a fifth. This clonotype was seen repeatedly, ten times or more. Material: PBMCs, obtained 15 days after the yellow fever booster vaccination. This TCR came from a man between 18 and 29 years old who received the YFV17D yellow fever vaccine. The chain carries TRBV4-3 and TRBJ2-3, with TRBD2 identical over 7 bases. Written as DNA, the CDR3 is TGCGCCAGCAGCCAAGTTGCGGGGGGCACAGATACGCAGTATTTT. It is translated as CASSQVAGGTDTQYF.